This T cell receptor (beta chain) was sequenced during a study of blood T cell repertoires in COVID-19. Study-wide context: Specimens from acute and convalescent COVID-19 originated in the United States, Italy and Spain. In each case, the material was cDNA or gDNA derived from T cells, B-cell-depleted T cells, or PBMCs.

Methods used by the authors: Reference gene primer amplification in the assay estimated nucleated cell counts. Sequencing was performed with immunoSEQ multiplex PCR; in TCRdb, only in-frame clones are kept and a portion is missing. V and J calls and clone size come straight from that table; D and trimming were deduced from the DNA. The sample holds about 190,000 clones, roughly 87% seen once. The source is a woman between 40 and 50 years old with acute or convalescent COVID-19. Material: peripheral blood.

CDR3 residues: CASSPLEDISYEQYF. CDR3 sequence (DNA): TGTGCCAGCTCACCATTAGAGGACATCAGCTACGAGCAGTACTTC. V and J are TRBV18 and TRBJ2-7; a weak D match, TRBD1 (5 bases). The germline V gene has CDR1 KGHSH and CDR2 LQKENI. The germline V and J ends were trimmed by 2 bases and 3 bases, with 14 bases remaining between them. This CDR3 contains 15 residues.